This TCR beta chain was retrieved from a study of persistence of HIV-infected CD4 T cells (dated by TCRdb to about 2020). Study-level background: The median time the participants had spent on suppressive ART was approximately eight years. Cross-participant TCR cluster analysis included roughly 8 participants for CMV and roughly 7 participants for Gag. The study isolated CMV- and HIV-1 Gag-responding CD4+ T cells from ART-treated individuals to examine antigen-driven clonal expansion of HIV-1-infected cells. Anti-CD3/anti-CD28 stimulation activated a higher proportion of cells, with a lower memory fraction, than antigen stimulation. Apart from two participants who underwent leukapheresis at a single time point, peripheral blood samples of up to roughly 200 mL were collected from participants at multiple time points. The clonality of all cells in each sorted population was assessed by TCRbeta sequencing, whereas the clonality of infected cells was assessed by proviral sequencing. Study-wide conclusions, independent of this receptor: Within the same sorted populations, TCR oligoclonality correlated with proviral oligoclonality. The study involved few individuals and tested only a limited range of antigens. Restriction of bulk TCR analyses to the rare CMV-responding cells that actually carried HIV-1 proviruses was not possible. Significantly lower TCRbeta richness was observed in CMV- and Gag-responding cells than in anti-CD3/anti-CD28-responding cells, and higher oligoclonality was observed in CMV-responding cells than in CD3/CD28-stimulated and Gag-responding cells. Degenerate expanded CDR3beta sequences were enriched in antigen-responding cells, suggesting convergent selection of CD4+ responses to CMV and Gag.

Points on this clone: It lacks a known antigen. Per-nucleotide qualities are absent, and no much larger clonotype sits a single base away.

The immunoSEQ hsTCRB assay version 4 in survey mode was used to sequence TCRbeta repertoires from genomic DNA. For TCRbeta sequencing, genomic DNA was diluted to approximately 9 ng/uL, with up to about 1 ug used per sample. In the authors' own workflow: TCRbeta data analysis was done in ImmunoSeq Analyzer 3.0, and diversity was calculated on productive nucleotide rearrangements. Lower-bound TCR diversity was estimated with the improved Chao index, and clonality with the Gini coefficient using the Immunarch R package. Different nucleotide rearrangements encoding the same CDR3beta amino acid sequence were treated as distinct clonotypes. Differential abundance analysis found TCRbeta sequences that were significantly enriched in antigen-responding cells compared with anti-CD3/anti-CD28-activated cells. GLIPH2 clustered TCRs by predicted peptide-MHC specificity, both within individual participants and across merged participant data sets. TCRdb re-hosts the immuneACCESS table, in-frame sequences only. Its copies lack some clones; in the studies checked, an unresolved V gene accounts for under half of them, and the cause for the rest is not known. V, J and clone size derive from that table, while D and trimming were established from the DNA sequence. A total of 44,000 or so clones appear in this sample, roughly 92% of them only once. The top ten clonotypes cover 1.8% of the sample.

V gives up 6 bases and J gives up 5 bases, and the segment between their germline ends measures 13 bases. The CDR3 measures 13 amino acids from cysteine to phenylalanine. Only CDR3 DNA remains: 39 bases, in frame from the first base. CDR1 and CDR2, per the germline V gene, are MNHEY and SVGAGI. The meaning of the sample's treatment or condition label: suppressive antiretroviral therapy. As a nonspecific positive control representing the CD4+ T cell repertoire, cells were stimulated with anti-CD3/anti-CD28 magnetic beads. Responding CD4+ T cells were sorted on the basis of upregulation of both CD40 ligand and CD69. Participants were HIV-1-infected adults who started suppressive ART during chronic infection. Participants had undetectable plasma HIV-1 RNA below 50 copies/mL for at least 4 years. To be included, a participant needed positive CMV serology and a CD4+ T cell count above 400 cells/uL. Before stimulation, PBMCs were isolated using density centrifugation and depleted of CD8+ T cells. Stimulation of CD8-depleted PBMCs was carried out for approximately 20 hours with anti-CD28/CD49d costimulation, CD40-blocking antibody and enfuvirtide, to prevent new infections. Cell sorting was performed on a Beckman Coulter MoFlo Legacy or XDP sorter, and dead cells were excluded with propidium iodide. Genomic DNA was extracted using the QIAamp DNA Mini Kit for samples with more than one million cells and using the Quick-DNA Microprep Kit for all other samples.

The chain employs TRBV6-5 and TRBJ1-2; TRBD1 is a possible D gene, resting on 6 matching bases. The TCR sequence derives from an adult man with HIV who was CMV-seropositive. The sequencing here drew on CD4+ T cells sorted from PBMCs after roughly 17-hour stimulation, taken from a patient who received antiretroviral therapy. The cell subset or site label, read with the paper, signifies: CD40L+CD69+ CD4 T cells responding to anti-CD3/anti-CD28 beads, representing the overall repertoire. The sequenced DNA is TGTGCCAGCAGGATGGACAGTCTGTATGGCTACACCTTC. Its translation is CASRMDSLYGYTF.